One sample yielded the 3 T cell receptor beta chains listed below, sequenced in a study of immune evolution from preneoplasia to lung adenocarcinoma. The table came from immunoSEQ multiplex PCR; TCRdb's copy has only in-frame clones and leaves some out. Of 3,900 or so clones listed, 70% to 75% are singletons. The material sequenced was FFPE minimally invasive lung adenocarcinoma tissue. These receptors all stem from a person aged 60-80 years with lung adenocarcinoma.

The chain carries TRBV5-1 and TRBJ2-1; 9 bases are shared with TRBD2. Per germline, CDR1 SGHRS and CDR2 YFSETQ. Trimming took 4 bases from V and 4 from J; bases not matched to a gene: 9. This CDR3 has 16 amino acids. The CDR3 sequence: CASSTGAGGFYNEQFF. The CDR3 coding sequence is TGCGCCAGCAGCACCGGAGCGGGGGGCTTTTACAATGAGCAGTTCTTC.

The V and J genes are TRBV2 and TRBJ2-7, with D perhaps assigned TRBD1 or TRBD2 (5 bases each). With 1 base removed from V and 13 bases from J, the gap between germline ends came to 14 bases. The CDR3 totals 12 residues. Germline-derived CDR1 and CDR2 are SNHLY and FYNNEI. This chain's CDR3 is CASSEERDPFYF. The CDR3 coding sequence is TGTGCCAGCAGTGAAGAACGGGACCCCTTTTACTTC.

The chain combines TRBV5-6 with TRBJ1-5, with a weak D call TRBD1 (6 bases). Trimming took 2 bases from V and 0 from J, leaving 12 bases between them. Per germline, CDR1 SGHDT and CDR2 YYEEEE. The CDR3 consists of 16 residues. The CDR3 loop is CASSFGGLYSNQPQHF. CDR3 nucleotides: TGTGCCAGCAGCTTCGGGGGGCTATATAGCAATCAGCCCCAGCATTTT.